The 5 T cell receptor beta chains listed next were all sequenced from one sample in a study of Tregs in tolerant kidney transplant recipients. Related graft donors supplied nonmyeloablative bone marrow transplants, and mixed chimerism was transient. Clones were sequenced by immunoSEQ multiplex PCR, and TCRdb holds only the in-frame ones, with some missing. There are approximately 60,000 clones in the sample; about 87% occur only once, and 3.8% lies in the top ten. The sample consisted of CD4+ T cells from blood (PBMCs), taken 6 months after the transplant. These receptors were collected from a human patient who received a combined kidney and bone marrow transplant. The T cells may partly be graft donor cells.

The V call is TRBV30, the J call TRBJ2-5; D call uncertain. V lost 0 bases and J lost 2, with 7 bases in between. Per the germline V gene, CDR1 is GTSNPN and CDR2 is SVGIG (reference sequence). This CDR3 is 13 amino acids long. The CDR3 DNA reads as TGTGCCTGGAGTGTACATGGTCAAGAGACCCAGTACTTC. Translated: CAWSVHGQETQYF.

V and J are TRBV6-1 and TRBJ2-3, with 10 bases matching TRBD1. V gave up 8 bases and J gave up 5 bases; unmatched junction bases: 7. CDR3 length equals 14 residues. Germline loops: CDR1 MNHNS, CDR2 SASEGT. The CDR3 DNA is TGTGCCAGCGGCGACAGGGGGCGCATAGATACGCAGTATTTT. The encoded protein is CASGDRGRIDTQYF.

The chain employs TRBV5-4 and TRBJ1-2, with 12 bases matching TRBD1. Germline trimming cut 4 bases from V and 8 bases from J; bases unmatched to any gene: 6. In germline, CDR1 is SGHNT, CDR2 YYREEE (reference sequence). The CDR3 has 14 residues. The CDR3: CASSAGQGAQGYTF. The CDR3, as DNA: TGTGCCAGCAGCGCGGGACAGGGGGCGCAGGGCTACACCTTC.

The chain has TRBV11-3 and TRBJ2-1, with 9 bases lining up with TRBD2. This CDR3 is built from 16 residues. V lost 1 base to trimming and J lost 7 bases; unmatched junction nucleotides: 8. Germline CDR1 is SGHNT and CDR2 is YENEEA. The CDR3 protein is CASSLGLAGSLNEQFF. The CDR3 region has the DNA TGTGCCAGCAGCTTAGGGCTAGCGGGATCCCTGAATGAGCAGTTCTTC.

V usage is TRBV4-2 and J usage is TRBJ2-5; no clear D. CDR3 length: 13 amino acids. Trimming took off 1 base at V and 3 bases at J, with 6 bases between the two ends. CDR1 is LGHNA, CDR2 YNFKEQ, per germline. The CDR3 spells CASSQVSEETQYF. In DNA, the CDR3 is TGTGCCAGCAGCCAAGTCTCCGAAGAGACCCAGTACTTC.